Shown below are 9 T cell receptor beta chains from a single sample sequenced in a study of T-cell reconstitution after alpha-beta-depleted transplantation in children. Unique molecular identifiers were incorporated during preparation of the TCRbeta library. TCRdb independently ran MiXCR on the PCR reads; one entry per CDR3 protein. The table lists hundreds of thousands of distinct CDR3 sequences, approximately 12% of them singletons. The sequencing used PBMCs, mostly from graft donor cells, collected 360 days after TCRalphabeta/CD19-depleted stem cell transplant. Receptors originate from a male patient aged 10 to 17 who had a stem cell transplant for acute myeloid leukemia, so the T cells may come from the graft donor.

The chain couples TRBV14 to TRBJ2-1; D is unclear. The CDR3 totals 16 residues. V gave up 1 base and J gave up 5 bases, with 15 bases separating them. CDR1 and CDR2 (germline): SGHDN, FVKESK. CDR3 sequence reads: CASSQVPVIENNEQFF. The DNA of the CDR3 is TGTGCCAGCAGCCAAGTTCCAGTGATAGAGAACAATGAGCAGTTCTTC.

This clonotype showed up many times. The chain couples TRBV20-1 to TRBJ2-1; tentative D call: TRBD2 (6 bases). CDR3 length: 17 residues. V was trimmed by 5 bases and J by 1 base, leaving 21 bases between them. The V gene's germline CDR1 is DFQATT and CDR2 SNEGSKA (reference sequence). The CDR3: CSAPLQEGIRSYNEQFF. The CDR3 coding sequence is TGCAGTGCTCCTCTCCAGGAGGGTATCAGATCCTACAATGAGCAGTTCTTC.

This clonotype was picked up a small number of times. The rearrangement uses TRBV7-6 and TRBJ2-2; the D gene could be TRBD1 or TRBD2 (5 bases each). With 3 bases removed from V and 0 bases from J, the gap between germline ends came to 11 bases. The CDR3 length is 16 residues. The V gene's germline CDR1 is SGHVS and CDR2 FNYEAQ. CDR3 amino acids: CASSLRGPSNTGELFF. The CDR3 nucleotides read TGTGCCAGCAGCTTGAGGGGACCCTCGAACACCGGGGAGCTGTTTTTT.

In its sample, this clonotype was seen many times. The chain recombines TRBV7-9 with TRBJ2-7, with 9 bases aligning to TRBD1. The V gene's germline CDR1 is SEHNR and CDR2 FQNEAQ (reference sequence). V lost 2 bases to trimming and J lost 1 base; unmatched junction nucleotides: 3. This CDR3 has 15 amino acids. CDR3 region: CASSLSGTGSYEQYF. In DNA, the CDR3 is TGTGCCAGCAGCTTAAGCGGGACAGGGTCCTACGAGCAGTACTTC.

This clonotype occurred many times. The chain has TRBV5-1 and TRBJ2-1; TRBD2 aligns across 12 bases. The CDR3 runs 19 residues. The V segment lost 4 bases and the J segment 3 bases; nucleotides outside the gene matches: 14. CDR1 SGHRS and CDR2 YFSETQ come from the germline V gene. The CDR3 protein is CASSNDPSGRAYGYNEQFF. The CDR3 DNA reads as TGCGCCAGCAGCAACGATCCTAGCGGGAGGGCCTATGGCTACAATGAGCAGTTCTTC. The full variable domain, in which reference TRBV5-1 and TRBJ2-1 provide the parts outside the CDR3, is KAGVTQTPRYLIKTRGQQVTLSCSPISGHRSVSWYQQTPGQGLQFLFEYFSETQRNKGNFPGRFSGRQFSNSRSEMNVSTLELGDSALYLCASSNDPSGRAYGYNEQFFGPGTRLTVL.

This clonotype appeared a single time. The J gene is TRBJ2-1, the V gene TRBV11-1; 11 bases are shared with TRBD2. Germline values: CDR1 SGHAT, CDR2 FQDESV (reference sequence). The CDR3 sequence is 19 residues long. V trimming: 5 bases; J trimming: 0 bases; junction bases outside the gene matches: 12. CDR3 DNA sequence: TGTGCCAGCAGCCTCGGGACTAGCGGCCTTAAACGCTCCTACAATGAGCAGTTCTTC. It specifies CASSLGTSGLKRSYNEQFF.

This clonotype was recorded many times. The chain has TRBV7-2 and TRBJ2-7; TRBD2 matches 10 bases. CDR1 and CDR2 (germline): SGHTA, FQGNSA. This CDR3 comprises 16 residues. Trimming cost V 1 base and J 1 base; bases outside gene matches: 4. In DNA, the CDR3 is TGTGCCAGCAGCTTAGAACTAGCGGGACCGTCCTACGAGCAGTACTTC. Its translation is CASSLELAGPSYEQYF.

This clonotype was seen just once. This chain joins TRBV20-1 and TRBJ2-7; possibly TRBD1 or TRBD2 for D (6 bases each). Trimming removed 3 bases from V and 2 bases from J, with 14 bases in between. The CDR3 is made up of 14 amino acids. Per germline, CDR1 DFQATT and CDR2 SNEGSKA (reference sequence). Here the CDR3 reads CSASGGRGPYEQYF. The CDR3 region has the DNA TGCAGTGCTAGCGGGGGCAGGGGACCCTACGAGCAGTACTTC.

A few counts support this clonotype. CDR3 sequence: CASRTPRGRGEQYF. The CDR3 DNA follows: TGTGCCAGCAGAACCCCCAGGGGGCGCGGAGAGCAGTACTTC. The gene calls are TRBV28 and TRBJ2-7; 8 bases agree with TRBD1. This CDR3 region has 14 residues. Germline V gene data show CDR1 as MDHEN and CDR2 as SYDVKM. Germline trimming cut 6 bases from V and 7 bases from J; bases unmatched to any gene: 11.